The clone carrying this TCR beta chain was detected only a few times. Its antigen is undetermined. The sample belongs to a study of T cell repertoires in cytomegalovirus infection. In the study overall: Alongside well-studied HLA-B-restricted CMV epitopes, recently identified HLA-C-restricted CMV epitopes were also used. Evidence of both CMV infection and a matching HLA type came from public TCR beta signatures.

Study results and limitations: HLA-C-restricted TCR beta clonotypes specific for CMV led the ex vivo response.

CDR3 length equals 15 residues. Germline CDR1 MNHEY, CDR2 SVGEGT. V was trimmed by 7 bases and J by 10 bases, leaving 20 bases between them. One entry per CDR3 protein, called by TCRdb with MiXCR from the reads. The top ten hold around 48% of the sample, which has some 590,000 distinct CDR3 sequences, over 35% seen once. Specimen: cultured PBMCs, collected from culture after CMV antigen stimulation. The clonotype originates from a human donor in good health (CMV status not recorded). Some clones in this sample may be carry-over from other donors' samples. The chain employs TRBV6-2 or TRBV6-3 and TRBJ1-6; D remains ambiguous. CDR3 loop: CASNEIRALGSPLHF. The CDR3 region has the DNA TGTGCCAGCAACGAGATCCGGGCCTTGGGGTCACCCCTCCACTTT.